These T cell receptor beta chains were read from a single sample in a study of blood T cell repertoires in COVID-19. This table comes from immunoSEQ multiplex PCR, and its TCRdb copy is limited to in-frame clones, with some not included. The sample shows 25,000 or so clones, approximately 94% of them seen only once. Input material: peripheral blood. The receptors derive from a woman in her 50s with active COVID-19. The CDR3 runs from the conserved cysteine through the conserved F or W. A D gene is named only where the DNA matches it firmly. Size is stated for part of the rows, as once, few or many counts, or as a class when the clone is expanded.

clone_size,v_call,d_call,j_call,cdr3_nt,cdr3_aa
NA,TRBV3-1/TRBV3-2,NA,TRBJ2-1,TGTGCCAGCAGCCAAGTAGCGTTCGGCCAGCAGTTCTTC,CASSQVAFGQQFF
NA,TRBV6-2/TRBV6-3,NA,TRBJ2-1,TGTGCCAGCAGTGACGGGAGATTAAATGAGCAGTTCTTC,CASSDGRLNEQFF
NA,TRBV12-3/TRBV12-4,NA,TRBJ2-7,TGTGCCAGCAGTTCCCCGGGGAGCTACGAGCAGTACTTC,CASSSPGSYEQYF
NA,TRBV6-2/TRBV6-3,TRBD1,TRBJ1-2,TGTGCCAGCAGTTACAAGGGGGCCAGTGGCTACACCTTC,CASSYKGASGYTF
NA,TRBV7-2,NA,TRBJ1-5,TGTGCCAGCAGCCCGCCTTCGGGAGGTAGACAGCCCCAGCATTTT,CASSPPSGGRQPQHF
NA,TRBV2,TRBD2,TRBJ2-7,TGTGCCAGCACGGAAGGGACTAGCGGTTTATACGAGCAGTACTTC,CASTEGTSGLYEQYF
few,TRBV29-1,TRBD1,TRBJ1-2,TGCAGCGTTGGACAGGGGAACTATGGCTACACCTTC,CSVGQGNYGYTF
NA,TRBV19,TRBD2,TRBJ2-1,TGTGCCAGTACTATGGGGGGGAGCTACAATGAGCAGTTCTTC,CASTMGGSYNEQFF
NA,TRBV7-8,TRBD1,TRBJ2-6,TGTGCCAGCAGCGTGACAGGGGGACTGTCTGGGGCCAACGTCCTGACTTTC,CASSVTGGLSGANVLTF
NA,TRBV10-3,TRBD1,TRBJ1-6,TGTGCCATCAGTGAGACAGGGGCCAATTCACCCCTCCACTTT,CAISETGANSPLHF
NA,TRBV7-3,TRBD2,TRBJ2-3,TGTGCCAGCAGCATAGGCTTTGGAGCGGGAAGGGATACGCAGTATTTT,CASSIGFGAGRDTQYF
NA,TRBV7-9,NA,TRBJ2-1,TGTGCCAGCAGCCCTCCCAGGGGGGCGGCTAGCTCCTACAATGAGCAGTTCTTC,CASSPPRGAASSYNEQFF
NA,TRBV7-9,NA,TRBJ2-3,TGTGCCAGCAGCCCGAGGGGGGGGCCTAGCACAGATACGCAGTATTTT,CASSPRGGPSTDTQYF
NA,TRBV12-3/TRBV12-4,NA,TRBJ1-1,TGTGCCAGCAGTTGGGGGGGAGGGACTGAAGCTTTCTTT,CASSWGGGTEAFF
once,TRBV28,NA,TRBJ1-1,TGTGCCAGCAGTTTAGTCAGTACAATGAACACTGAAGCTTTCTTT,CASSLVSTMNTEAFF
NA,TRBV18,TRBD1,TRBJ1-2,TGTGCCAGCTCACCTCTACAGGGGGAAGGTGGCTACACCTTC,CASSPLQGEGGYTF
NA,TRBV11-3,NA,TRBJ2-1,TGTGCCAGCAGCCCTACGTCGGGGGAGCAGTTCTTC,CASSPTSGEQFF
NA,TRBV29-1,TRBD1,TRBJ1-1,TGCAGCGTATGGACAGGGCTTCTAAACACTGAAGCTTTCTTT,CSVWTGLLNTEAFF
NA,TRBV28,NA,TRBJ2-3,TGTGCCAGCCCCCCGATAGGACTAAGCGGCACAGATACGCAGTATTTT,CASPPIGLSGTDTQYF
NA,TRBV19,NA,TRBJ2-4,TGTGCCAGTAGTGTCAGTTTGGCCAAAAACATTCAGTACTTC,CASSVSLAKNIQYF
NA,TRBV28,NA,TRBJ1-3,TGTGCCAGCAGTTTATCGGGACATATTTTCTCTGGAAACACCATATATTTT,CASSLSGHIFSGNTIYF
NA,TRBV20-1,NA,TRBJ1-5,TGCAGTGCTACGGGGGGTCAGCCCCAGCATTTT,CSATGGQPQHF
NA,TRBV28,NA,TRBJ2-1,TGTGCCAGCAGTCGACAGTTTTCCTACAATGAGCAGTTCTTC,CASSRQFSYNEQFF
NA,TRBV6-1,NA,TRBJ2-3,TGTGCCAGCAGTGAACAGGGTACAGATACGCAGTATTTT,CASSEQGTDTQYF
NA,TRBV6-5,NA,TRBJ2-5,TGTGCCAGCACAGGCACCCTCGATTTGGAGACCCAGTACTTC,CASTGTLDLETQYF
NA,TRBV19,TRBD1,TRBJ1-2,TGTGCCAGTAGTAACCTAGACAGGGCGGGATATGGCTACACCTTC,CASSNLDRAGYGYTF
NA,TRBV10-3,NA,TRBJ1-2,TGTGCCATCAGTGACGGTACTAACTATGGCTACACCTTC,CAISDGTNYGYTF
NA,TRBV7-3,NA,TRBJ1-4,TGTGCCAGCAGCTTAGAGGGAGTAGATAATGAAAAACTGTTTTTT,CASSLEGVDNEKLFF
once,TRBV7-8,TRBD1,TRBJ1-4,TGTGCCAGCAGCTTTCGGGACAGGGACGAAAAACTGTTTTTT,CASSFRDRDEKLFF
NA,TRBV7-8,NA,TRBJ1-1,TGTGCCAGCAGCTCCGCCCGGGGGAGGAACACTGAAGCTTTCTTT,CASSSARGRNTEAFF